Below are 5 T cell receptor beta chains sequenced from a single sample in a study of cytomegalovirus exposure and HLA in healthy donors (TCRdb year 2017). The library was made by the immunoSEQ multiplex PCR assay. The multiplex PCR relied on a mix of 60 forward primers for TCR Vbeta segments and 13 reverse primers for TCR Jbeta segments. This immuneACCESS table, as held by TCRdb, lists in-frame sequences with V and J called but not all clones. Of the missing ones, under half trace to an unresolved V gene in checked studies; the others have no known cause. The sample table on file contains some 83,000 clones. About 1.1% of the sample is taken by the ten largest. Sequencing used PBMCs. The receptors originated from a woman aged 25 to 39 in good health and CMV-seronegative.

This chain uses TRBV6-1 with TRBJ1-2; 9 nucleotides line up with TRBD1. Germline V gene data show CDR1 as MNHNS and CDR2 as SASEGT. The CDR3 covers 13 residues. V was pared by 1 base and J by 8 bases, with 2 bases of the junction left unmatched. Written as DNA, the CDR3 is TGTGCCAGCAGTGAAGGGACAGGGGTCGGCTACACCTTC. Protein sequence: CASSEGTGVGYTF.

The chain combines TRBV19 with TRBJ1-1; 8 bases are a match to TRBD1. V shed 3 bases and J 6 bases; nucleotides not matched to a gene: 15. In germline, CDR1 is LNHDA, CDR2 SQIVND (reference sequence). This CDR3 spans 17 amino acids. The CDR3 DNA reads TGTGCCAGTAGTATGGGGGGGATACGGGACAGGACATCTGAAGCTTTCTTT. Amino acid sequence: CASSMGGIRDRTSEAFF.

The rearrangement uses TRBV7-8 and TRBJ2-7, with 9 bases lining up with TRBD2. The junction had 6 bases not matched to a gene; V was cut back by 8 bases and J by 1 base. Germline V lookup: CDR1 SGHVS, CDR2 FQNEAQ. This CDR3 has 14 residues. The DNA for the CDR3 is TGTGCCAGCCGAGGGGCGGGGGGGTCCTACGAGCAGTACTTC. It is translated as CASRGAGGSYEQYF.

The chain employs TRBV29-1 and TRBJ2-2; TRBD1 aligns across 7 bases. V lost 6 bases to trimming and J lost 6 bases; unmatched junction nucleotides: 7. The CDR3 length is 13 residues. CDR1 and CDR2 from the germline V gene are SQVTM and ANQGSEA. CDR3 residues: CSVTGEWSGELFF. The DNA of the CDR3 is TGCAGCGTCACAGGGGAGTGGTCCGGGGAGCTGTTTTTT.

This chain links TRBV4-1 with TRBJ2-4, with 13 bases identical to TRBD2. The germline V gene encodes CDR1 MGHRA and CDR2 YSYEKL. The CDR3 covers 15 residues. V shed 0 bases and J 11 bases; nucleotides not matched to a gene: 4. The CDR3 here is CASSQEGLAGDFQYF. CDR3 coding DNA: TGCGCCAGCAGCCAAGAAGGACTAGCGGGGGACTTTCAGTACTTC.